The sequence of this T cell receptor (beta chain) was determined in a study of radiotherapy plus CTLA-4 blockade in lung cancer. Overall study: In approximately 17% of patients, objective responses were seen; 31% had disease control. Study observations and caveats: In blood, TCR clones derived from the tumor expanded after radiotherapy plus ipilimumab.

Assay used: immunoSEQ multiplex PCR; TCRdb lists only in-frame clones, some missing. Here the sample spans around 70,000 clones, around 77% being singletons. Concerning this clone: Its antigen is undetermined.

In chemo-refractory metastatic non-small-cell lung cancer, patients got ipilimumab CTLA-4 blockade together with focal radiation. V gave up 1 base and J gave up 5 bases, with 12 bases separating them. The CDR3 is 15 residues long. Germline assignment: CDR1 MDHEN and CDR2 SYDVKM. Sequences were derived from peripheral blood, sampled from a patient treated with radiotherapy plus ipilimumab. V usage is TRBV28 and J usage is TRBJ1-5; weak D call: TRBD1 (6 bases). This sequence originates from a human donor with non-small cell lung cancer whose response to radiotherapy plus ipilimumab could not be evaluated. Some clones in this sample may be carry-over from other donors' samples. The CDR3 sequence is CASSLLGNRDQPQHF. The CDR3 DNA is TGTGCCAGCAGTTTATTGGGGAACAGGGATCAGCCCCAGCATTTT.